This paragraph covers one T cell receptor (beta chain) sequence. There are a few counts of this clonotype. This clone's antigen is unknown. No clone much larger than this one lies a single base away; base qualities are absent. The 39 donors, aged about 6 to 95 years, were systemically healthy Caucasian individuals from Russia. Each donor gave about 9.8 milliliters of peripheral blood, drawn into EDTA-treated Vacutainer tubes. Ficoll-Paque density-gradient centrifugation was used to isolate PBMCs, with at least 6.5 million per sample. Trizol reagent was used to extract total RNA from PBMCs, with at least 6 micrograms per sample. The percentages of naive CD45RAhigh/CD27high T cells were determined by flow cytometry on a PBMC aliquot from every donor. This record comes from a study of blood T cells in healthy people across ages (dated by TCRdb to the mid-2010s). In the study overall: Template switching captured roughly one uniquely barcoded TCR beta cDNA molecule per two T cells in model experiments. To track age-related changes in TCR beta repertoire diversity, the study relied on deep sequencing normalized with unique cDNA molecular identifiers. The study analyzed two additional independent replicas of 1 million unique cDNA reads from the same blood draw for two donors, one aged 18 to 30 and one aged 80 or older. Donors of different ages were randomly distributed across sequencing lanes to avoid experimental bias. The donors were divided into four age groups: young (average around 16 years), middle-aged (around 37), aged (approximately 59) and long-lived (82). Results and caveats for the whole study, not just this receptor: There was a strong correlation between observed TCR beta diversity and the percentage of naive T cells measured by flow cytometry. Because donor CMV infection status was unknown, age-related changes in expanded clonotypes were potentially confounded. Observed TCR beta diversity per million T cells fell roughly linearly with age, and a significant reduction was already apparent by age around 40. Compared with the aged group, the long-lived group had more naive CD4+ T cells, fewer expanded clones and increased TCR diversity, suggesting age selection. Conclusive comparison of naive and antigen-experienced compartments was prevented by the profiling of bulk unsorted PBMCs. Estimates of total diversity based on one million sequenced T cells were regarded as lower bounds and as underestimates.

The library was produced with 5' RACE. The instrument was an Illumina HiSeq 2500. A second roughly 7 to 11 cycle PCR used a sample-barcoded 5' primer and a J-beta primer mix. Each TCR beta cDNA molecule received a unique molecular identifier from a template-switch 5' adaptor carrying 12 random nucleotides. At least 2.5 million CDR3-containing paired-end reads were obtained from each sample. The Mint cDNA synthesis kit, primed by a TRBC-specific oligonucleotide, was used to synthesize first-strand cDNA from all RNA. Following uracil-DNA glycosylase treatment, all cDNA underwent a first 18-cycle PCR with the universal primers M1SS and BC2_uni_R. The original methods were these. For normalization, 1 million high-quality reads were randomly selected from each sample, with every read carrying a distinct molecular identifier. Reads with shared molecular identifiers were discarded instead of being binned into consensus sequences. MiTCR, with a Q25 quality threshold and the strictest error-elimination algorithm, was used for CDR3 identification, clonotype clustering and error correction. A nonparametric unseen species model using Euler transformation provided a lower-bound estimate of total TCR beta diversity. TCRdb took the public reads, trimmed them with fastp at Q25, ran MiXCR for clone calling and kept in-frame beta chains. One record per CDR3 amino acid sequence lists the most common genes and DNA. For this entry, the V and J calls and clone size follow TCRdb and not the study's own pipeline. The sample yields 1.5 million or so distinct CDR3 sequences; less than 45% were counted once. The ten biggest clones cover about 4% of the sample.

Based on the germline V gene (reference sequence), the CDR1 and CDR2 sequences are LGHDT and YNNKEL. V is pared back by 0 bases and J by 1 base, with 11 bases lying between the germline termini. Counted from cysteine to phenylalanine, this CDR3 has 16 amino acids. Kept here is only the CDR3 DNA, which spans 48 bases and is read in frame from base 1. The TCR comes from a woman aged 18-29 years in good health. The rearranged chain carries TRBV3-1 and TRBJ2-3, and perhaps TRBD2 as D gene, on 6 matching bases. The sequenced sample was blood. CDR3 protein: CASSQDSGPRTDTQYF. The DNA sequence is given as TGTGCCAGCAGCCAAGACAGCGGGCCACGCACAGATACGCAGTATTTT.